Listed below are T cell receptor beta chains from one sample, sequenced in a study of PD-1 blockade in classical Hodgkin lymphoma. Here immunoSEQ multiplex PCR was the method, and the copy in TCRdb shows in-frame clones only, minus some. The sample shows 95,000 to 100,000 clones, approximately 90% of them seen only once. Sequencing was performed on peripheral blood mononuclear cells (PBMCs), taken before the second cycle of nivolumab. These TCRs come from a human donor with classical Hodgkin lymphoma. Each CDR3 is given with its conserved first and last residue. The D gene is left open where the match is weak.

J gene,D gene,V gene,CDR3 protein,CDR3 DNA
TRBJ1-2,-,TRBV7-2,CASSLAGGARYGYTF,TGTGCCAGCAGCTTGGCGGGGGGCGCACGCTATGGCTACACCTTC
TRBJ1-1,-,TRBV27,CASSTPGPWAPTEAFF,TGTGCCAGCAGTACACCCGGGCCTTGGGCCCCTACTGAAGCTTTCTTT
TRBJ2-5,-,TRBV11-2,CASSLLIRVRQETQYF,TGTGCCAGCAGCTTGCTCATAAGGGTGAGACAAGAGACCCAGTACTTC
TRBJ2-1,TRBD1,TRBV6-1,CASEQGIEQFF,TGTGCCAGCGAACAGGGGATTGAGCAGTTCTTC
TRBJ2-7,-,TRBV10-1,CASGTYEPYEQYF,TGCGCCAGCGGGACCTATGAACCTTATGAGCAGTACTTC
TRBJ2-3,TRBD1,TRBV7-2,CASSTYRGGTDTQYF,TGTGCCAGCAGCACCTACAGGGGGGGCACAGATACGCAGTATTTT
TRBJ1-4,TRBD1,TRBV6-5,CASSYGEGAANEKLFF,TGTGCCAGCAGTTACGGAGAGGGGGCAGCTAATGAAAAACTGTTTTTT
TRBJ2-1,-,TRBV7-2,CASSFRRQGYEQFF,TGTGCCAGCAGCTTCCGTCGGCAGGGCTATGAGCAGTTCTTC
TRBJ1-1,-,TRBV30,CAQLTSVAAFF,TGTGCCCAACTTACGTCTGTGGCAGCTTTCTTT
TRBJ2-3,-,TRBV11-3,CASSLGSAGDTDTQYF,TGTGCCAGCAGCTTAGGGTCAGCCGGGGACACAGATACGCAGTATTTT
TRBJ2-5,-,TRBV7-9,CASSPSGDSQETQYF,TGTGCCAGCAGCCCGAGCGGAGACTCTCAAGAGACCCAGTACTTC
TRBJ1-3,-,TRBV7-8,CASSFRGELAGNTIYF,TGTGCCAGCAGCTTTCGTGGGGAACTAGCTGGAAACACCATATATTTT
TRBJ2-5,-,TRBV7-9,CASSLPPGLKKETQYF,TGTGCCAGCAGCTTACCTCCGGGACTTAAAAAAGAGACCCAGTACTTC
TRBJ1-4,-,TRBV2,CASSDNRANEKLFF,TGTGCCAGCAGTGATAACAGGGCTAATGAAAAACTGTTTTTT
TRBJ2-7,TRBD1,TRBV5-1,CASSLEVGQGYEQYF,TGTGCCAGCAGCTTGGAGGTGGGACAGGGGTACGAGCAGTACTTC